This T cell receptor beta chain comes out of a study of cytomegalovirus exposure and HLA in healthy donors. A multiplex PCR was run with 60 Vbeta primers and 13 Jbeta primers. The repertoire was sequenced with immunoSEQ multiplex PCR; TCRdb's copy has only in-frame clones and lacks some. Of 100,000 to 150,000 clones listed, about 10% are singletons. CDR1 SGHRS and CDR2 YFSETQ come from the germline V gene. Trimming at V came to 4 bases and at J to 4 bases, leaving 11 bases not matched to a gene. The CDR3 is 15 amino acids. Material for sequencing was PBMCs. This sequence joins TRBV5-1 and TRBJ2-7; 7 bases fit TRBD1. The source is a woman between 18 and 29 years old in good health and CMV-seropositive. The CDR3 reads CASSQLRQGLYEQYF. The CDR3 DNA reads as TGCGCCAGCAGCCAGCTTAGACAGGGTTTATACGAGCAGTACTTC.